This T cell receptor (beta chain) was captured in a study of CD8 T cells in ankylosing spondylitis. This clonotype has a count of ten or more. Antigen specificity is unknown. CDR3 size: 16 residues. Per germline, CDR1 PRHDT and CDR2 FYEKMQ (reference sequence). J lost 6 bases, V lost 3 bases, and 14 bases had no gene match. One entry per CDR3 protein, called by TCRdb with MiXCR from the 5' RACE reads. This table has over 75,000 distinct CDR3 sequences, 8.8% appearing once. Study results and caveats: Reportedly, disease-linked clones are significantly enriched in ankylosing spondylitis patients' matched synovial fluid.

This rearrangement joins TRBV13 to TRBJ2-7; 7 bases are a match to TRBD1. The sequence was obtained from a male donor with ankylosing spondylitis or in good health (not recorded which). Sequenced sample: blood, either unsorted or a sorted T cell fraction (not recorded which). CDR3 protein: CASSFLFEGAFGEQYF. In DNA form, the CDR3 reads TGTGCCAGCAGCTTTCTCTTTGAGGGGGCTTTCGGCGAGCAGTACTTC.